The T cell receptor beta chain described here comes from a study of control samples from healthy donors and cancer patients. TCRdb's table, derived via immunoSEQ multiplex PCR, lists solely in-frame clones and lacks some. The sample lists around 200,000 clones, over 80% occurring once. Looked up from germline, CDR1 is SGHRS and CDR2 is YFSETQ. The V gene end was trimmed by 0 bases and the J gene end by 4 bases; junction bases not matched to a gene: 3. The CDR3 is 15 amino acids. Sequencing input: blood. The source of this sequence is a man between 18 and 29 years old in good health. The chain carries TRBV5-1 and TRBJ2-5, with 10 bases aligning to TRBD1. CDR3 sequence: CASSLGQGAVETQYF. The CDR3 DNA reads TGCGCCAGCAGCTTGGGACAGGGGGCGGTAGAGACCCAGTACTTC.